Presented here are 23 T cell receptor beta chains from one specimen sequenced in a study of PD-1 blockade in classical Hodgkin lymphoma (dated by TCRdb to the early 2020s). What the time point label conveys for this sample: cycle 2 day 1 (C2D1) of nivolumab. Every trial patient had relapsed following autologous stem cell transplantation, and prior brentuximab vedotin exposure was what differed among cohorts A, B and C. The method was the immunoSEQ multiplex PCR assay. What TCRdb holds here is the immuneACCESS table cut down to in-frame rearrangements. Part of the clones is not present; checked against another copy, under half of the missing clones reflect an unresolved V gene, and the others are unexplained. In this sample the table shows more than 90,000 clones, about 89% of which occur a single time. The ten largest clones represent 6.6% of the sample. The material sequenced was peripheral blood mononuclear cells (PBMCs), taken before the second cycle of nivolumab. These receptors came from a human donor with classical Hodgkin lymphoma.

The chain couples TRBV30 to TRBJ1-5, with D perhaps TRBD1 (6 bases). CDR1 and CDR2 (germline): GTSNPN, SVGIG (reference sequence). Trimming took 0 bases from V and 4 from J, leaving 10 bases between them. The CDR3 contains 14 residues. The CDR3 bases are TGTGCCTGGAGTGTACAGACAGGTAATCAGCCCCAGCATTTT. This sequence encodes CAWSVQTGNQPQHF.

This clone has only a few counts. The CDR3 is CASSFARQETQYF. The CDR3 coding sequence is TGTGCCAGCAGTTTTGCGCGTCAAGAGACCCAGTACTTC. The V and J genes are TRBV28 and TRBJ2-5; the D is unclear. V lost 3 bases, J lost 2 bases, and 7 bases lay in between. Germline V CDR1 and CDR2: MDHEN, SYDVKM. The CDR3 is 13 residues long.

CDR3 loop: CASRTSTDTQYF. The CDR3 DNA follows: TGTGCCAGCAGGACTAGCACAGATACGCAGTATTTT. The chain couples TRBV6-6 to TRBJ2-3; the D is unclear. The CDR3 extends over 12 amino acids. Germline V gene data show CDR1 as MNHNY and CDR2 as SVGAGI (reference sequence). The V gene lost 6 bases and the J gene lost 0 bases, with 4 bases spanning the gap.

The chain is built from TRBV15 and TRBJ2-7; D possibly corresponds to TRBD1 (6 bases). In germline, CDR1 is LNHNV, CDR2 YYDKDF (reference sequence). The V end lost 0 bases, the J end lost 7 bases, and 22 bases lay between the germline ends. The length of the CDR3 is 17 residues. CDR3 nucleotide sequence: TGTGCCACCAGCAGAGATGGGGGCAGGGAGTTGGTTGGAGAGCAGTACTTC. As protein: CATSRDGGRELVGEQYF.

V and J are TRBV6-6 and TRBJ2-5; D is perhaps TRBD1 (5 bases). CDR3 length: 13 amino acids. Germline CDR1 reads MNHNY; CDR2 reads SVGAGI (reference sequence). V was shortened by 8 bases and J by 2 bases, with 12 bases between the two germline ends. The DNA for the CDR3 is TGTGCCAGCTCAGGGCAGGGTCAAGAGACCCAGTACTTC. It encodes CASSGQGQETQYF.

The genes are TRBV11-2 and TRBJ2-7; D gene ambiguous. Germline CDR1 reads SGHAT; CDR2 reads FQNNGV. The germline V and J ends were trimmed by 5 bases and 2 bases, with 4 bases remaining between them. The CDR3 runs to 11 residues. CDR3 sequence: CASSVAYEQYF. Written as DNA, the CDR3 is TGTGCCAGCAGCGTCGCCTACGAGCAGTACTTC.

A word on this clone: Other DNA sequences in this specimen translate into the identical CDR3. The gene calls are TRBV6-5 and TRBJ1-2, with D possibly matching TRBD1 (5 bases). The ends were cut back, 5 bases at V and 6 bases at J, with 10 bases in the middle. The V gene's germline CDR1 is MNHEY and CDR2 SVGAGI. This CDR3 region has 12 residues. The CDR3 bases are TGTGCCAGCAGTAGAACGGGGGATGGCTACACCTTC. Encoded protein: CASSRTGDGYTF.

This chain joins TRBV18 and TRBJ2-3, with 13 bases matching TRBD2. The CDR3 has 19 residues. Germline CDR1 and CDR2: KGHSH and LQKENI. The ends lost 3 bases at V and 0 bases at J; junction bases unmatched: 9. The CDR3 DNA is TGTGCCAGCTCACCCGAGGGACTAGCGGGGAGAGCTAGCACAGATACGCAGTATTTT. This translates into CASSPEGLAGRASTDTQYF.

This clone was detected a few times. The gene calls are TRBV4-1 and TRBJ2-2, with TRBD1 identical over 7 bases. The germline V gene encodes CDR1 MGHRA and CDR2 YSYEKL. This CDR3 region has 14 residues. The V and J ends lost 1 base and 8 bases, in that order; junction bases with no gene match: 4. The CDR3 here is CASSQGQGIGELFF. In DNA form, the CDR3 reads TGCGCCAGCAGCCAAGGACAGGGAATAGGGGAGCTGTTTTTT.

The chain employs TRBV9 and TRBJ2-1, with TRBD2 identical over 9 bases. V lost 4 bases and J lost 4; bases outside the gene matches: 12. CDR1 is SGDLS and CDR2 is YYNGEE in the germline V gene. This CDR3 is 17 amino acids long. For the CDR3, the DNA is TGTGCCAGCAGCCCTCCTAGCGGGGAATCCATTTACAATGAGCAGTTCTTC. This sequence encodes CASSPPSGESIYNEQFF. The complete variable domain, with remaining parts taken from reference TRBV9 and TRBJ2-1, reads DSGVTQTPKHLITATGQRVTLRCSPRSGDLSVYWYQQSLDQGLQFLIQYYNGEERAKGNILERFSAQQFPDLHSELNLSSLELGDSALYFCASSPPSGESIYNEQFFGPGTRLTVL.

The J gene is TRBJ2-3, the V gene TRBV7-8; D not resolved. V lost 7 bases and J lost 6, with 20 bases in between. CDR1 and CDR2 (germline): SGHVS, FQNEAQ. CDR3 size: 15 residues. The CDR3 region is CASTMHSTLMDTQYF. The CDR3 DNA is TGTGCCAGCACCATGCACAGTACCCTTATGGATACGCAGTATTTT.

CDR3: CASSFPLSYGYTF. The CDR3 DNA reads TGTGCCAGCAGCTTCCCCCTCTCCTATGGCTACACCTTC. V is TRBV7-2 and J is TRBJ1-2, with D unclear. The CDR3 extends over 13 amino acids. Germline CDR1 reads SGHTA; CDR2 reads FQGNSA. V lost 3 bases, J lost 4 bases, and 9 bases lay in between.

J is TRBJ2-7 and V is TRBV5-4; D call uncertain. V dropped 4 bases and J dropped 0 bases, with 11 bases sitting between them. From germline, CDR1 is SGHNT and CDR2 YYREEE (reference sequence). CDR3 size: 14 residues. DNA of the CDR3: TGTGCCAGCAGCCCCGGGCAGCTCTCCTACGAGCAGTACTTC. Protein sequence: CASSPGQLSYEQYF.

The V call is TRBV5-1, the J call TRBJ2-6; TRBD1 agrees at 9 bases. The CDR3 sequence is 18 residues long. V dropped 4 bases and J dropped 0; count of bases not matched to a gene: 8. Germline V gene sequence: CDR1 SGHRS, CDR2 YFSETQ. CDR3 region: CASSRTGAEGSGANVLTF. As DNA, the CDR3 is TGCGCCAGCAGCCGGACAGGGGCTGAGGGCTCTGGGGCCAACGTCCTGACTTTC.

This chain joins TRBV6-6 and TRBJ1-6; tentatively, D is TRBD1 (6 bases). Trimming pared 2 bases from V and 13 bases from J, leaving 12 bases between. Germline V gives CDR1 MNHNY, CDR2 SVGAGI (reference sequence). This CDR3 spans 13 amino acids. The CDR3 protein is CASSYAPRGPLHF. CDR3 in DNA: TGTGCCAGCAGTTACGCACCGAGGGGGCCCCTCCACTTT.

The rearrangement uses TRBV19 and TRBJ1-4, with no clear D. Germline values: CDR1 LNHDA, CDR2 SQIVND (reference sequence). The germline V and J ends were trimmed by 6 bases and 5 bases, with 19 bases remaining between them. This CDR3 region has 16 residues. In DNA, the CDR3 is TGTGCCAGTAGCCATAGATCCGTTGGGATGAATGAAAAACTGTTTTTT. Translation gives CASSHRSVGMNEKLFF. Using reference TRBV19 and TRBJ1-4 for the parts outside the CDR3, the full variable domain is DGGITQSPKYLFRKEGQNVTLSCEQNLNHDAMYWYRQDPGQGLRLIYYSQIVNDFQKGDIAEGYSVSREKKESFPLTVTSAQKNPTAFYLCASSHRSVGMNEKLFFGSGTQLSVL.

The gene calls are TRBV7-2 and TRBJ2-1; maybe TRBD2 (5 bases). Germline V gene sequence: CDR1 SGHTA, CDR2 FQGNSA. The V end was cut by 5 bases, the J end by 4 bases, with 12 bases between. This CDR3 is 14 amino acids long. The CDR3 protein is CASSRTASYNEQFF. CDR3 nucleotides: TGTGCCAGCAGCCGGACTGCCTCATACAATGAGCAGTTCTTC.

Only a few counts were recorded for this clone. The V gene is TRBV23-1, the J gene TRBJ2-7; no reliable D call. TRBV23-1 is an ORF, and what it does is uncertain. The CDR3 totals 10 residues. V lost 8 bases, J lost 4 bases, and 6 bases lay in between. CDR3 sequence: CASPWYEQYF. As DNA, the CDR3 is TGCGCCAGCCCTTGGTACGAGCAGTACTTC.

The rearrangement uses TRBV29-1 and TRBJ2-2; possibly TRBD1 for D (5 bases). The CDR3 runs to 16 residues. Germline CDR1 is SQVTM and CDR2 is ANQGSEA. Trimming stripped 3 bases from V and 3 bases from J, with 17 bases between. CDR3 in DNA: TGCAGCGTTGATAAGGGGCTAGGGGTGGACACCGGGGAGCTGTTTTTT. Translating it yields CSVDKGLGVDTGELFF.

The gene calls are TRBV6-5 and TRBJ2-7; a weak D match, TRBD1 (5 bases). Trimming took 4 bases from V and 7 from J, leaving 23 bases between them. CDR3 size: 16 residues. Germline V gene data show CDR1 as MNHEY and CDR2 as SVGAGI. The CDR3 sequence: CASSLTQSSRVVEQYF. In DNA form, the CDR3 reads TGTGCCAGCAGTTTAACCCAGTCTTCCAGGGTTGTTGAGCAGTACTTC.

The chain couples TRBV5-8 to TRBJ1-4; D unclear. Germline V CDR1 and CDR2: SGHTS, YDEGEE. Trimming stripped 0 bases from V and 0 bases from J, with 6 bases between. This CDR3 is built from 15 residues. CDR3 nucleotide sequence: TGTGCCAGCAGCTTGGGGGCAACAACTAATGAAAAACTGTTTTTT. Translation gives CASSLGATTNEKLFF.

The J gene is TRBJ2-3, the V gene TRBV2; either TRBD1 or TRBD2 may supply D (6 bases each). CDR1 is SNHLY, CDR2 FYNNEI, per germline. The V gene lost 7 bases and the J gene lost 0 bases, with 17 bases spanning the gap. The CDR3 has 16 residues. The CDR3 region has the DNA TGTGCCAGCACCGAGGGGGGATCTTCAAGCACAGATACGCAGTATTTT. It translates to CASTEGGSSSTDTQYF.

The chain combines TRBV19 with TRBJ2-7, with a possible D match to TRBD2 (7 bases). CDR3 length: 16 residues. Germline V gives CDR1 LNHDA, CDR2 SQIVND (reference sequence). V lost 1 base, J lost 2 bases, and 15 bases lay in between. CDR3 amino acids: CASSIGWGGAAYEQYF. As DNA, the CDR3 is TGTGCCAGTAGTATAGGATGGGGGGGCGCCGCCTACGAGCAGTACTTC.